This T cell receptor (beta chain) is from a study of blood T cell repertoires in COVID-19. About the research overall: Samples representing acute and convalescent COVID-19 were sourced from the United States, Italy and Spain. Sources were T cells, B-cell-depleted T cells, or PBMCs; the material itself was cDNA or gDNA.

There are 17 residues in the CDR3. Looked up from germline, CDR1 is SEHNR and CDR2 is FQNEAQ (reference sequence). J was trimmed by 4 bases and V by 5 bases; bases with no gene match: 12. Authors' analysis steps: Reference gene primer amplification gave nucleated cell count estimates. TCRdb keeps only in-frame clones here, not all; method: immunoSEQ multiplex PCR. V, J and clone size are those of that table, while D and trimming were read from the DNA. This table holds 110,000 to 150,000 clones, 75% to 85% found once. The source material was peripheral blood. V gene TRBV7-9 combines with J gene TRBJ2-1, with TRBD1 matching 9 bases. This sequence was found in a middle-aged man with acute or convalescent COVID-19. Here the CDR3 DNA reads TGTGCCAGCAGCGATCACCCGGGACAGGGAGTATACAATGAGCAGTTCTTC. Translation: CASSDHPGQGVYNEQFF.